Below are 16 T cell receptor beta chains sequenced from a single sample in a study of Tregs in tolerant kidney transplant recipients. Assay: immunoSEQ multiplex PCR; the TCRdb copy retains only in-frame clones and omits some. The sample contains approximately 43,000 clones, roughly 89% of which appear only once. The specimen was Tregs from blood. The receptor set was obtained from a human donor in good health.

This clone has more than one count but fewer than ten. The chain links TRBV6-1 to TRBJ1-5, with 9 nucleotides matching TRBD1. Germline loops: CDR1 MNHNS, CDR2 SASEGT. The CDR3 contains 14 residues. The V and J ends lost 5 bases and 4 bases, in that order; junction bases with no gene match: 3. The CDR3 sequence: CASSLDRGNQPQHF. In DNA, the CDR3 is TGTGCCAGCAGTCTAGACAGGGGGAATCAGCCCCAGCATTTT.

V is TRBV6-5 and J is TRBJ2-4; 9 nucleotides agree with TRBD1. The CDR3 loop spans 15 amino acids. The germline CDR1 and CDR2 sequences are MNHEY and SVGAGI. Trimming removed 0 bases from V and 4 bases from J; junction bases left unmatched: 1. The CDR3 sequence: CASSYSGTGKNIQYF. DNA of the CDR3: TGTGCCAGCAGTTACTCAGGGACAGGGAAAAACATTCAGTACTTC.

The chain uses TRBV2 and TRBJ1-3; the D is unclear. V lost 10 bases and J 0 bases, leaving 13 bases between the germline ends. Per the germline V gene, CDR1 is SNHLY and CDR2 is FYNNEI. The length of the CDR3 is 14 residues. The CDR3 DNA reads TGTGCCATCTACCGACTCTTCTCTGGAAACACCATATATTTT. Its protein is CAIYRLFSGNTIYF.

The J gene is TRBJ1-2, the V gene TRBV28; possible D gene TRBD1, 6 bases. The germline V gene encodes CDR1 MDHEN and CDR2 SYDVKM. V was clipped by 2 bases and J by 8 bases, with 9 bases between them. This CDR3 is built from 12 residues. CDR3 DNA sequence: TGTGCCAGCAGTTTAAGGGGGGAGGGCTACACCTTC. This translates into CASSLRGEGYTF.

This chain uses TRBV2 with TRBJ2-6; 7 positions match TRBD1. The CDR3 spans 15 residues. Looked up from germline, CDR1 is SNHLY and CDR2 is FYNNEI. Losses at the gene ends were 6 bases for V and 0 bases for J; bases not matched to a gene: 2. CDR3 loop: CASRRQGSGANVLTF. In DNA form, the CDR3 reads TGTGCCAGCAGGCGACAGGGCTCTGGGGCCAACGTCCTGACTTTC.

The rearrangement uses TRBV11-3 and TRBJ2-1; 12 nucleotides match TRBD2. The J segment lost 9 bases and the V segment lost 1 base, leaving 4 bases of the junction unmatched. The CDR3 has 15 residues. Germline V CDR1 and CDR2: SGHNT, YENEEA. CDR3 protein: CASSLALAGGSEQFF. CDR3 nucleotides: TGTGCCAGCAGCTTAGCACTAGCGGGAGGTAGTGAGCAGTTCTTC.

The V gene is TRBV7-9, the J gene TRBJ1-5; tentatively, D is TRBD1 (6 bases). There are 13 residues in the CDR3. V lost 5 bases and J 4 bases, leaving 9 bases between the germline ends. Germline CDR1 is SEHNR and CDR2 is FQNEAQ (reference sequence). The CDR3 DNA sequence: TGTGCCAGCAGCCGTACAGGGAATCAGCCCCAGCATTTT. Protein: CASSRTGNQPQHF.

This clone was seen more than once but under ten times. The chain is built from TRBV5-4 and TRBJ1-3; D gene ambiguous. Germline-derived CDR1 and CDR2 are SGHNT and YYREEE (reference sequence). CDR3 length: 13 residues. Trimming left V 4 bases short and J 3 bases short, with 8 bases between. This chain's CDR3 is CASSLAGGNTIYF. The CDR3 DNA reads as TGTGCCAGCAGCCTGGCGGGTGGAAACACCATATATTTT. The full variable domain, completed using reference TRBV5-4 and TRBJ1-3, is ETGVTQSPTHLIKTRGQQVTLRCSSQSGHNTVSWYQQALGQGPQFIFQYYREEENGRGNFPPRFSGLQFPNYSSELNVNALELDDSALYLCASSLAGGNTIYFGEGSWLTVV.

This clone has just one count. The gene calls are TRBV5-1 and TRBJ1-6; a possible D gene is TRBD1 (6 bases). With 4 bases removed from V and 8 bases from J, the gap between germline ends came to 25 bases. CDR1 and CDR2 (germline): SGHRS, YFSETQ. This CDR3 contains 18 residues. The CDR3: CASSVTDSRLPGDSPLHF. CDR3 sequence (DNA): TGCGCCAGCAGCGTTACCGACTCCCGGCTACCAGGGGATTCACCCCTCCACTTT. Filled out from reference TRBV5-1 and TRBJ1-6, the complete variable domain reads KAGVTQTPRYLIKTRGQQVTLSCSPISGHRSVSWYQQTPGQGLQFLFEYFSETQRNKGNFPGRFSGRQFSNSRSEMNVSTLELGDSALYLCASSVTDSRLPGDSPLHFGNGTRLTVT.

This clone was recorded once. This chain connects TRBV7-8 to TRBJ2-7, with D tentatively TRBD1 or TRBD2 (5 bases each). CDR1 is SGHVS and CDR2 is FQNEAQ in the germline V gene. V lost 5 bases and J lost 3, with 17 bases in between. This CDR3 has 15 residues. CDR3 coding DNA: TGTGCCAGCAGCCCTTCTGTTTGGGGGAGCTACGAGCAGTACTTC. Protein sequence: CASSPSVWGSYEQYF.

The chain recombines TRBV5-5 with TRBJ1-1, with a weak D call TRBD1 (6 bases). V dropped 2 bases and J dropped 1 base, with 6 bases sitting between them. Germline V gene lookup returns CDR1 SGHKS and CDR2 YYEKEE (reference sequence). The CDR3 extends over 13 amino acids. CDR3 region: CASSLGGNTEAFF. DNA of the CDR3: TGTGCCAGCAGCTTAGGGGGGAACACTGAAGCTTTCTTT.

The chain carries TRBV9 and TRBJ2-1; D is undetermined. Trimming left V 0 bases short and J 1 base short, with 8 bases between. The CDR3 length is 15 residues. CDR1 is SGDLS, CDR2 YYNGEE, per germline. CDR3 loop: CASSVDWWSYNEQFF. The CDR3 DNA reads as TGTGCCAGCAGCGTAGATTGGTGGTCCTACAATGAGCAGTTCTTC.

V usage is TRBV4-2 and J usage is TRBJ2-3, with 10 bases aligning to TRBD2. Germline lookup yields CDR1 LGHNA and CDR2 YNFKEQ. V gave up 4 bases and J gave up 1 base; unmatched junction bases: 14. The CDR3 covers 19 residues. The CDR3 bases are TGTGCCAGCAGCCGCCACCTAGCGGGGGACAATGAAGGCACAGATACGCAGTATTTT. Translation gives CASSRHLAGDNEGTDTQYF.

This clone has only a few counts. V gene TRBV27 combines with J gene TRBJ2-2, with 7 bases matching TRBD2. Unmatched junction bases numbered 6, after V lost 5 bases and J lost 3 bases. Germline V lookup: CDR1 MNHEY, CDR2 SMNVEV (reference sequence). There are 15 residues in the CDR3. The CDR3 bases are TGTGCCAGCAGTCCAGGACTAGGATACACCGGGGAGCTGTTTTTT. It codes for CASSPGLGYTGELFF.

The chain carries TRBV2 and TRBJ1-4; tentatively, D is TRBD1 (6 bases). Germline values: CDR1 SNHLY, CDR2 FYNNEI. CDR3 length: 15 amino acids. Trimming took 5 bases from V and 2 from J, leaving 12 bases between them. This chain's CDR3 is CASSLQGWTNEKLFF. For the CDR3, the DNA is TGTGCCAGCAGTTTACAGGGATGGACTAATGAAAAACTGTTTTTT.

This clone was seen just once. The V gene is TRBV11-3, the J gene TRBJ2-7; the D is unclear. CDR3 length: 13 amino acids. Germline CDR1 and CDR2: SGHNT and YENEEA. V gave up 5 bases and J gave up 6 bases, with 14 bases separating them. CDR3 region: CASSQRPGIEQYF. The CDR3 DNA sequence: TGTGCCAGCAGCCAAAGGCCCGGAATCGAGCAGTACTTC. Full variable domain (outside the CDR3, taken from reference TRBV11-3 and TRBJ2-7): EAGVVQSPRYKIIEKKQPVAFWCNPISGHNTLYWYLQNLGQGPELLIRYENEEAVDDSQLPKDRFSAERLKGVDSTLKIQPAELGDSAVYLCASSQRPGIEQYFGPGTRLTVT.